Below, 4 T cell receptor beta chains from the same sample are listed, as sequenced in a study of T cells in Graves' hyperthyroidism and ophthalmopathy. TCR beta CDR3 regions were amplified from RNA. During a first-round RT-PCR of the TCR CDR3, the HTBI primer set was used. TCRdb reprocessed the multiplex PCR reads via MiXCR and lists one record per CDR3 protein. Of approximately 590,000 distinct CDR3 sequences in the sample, around 42% were seen once. Sequencing used peripheral blood or thyroid tissue (not recorded which). These receptors all come from a woman aged 18-29 years with Graves' hyperthyroidism.

In this sample, this clonotype turned up a few times. The CDR3 loop reads CSADHYEQYF. In DNA, the CDR3 is TGCAGTGCTGATCACTACGAGCAGTACTTC. The chain couples TRBV20-1 to TRBJ2-7; no clear D. The CDR3 sequence is 10 residues long. Germline values: CDR1 DFQATT, CDR2 SNEGSKA (reference sequence). The V and J ends lost 5 bases and 3 bases respectively, with 5 bases between them.

This rearrangement joins TRBV25-1 to TRBJ1-6; D perhaps matches TRBD1 (6 bases). This CDR3 contains 13 residues. The germline V gene encodes CDR1 MGHDK and CDR2 SYGVNS. DNA for the CDR3: TGTGTCACAGCGGGACATCATAATTCACCCCTCCACTTT. It translates to CVTAGHHNSPLHF.

This clonotype was counted once. The chain recombines TRBV6-2 or TRBV6-3 with TRBJ2-7; possibly TRBD1 for D (6 bases). Trimming took 4 bases from V and 2 from J, leaving 12 bases between them. The CDR3 loop spans 14 amino acids. Germline CDR1 is MNHEY and CDR2 is SVGEGT. The CDR3 DNA sequence: TGTGCCAGCAGTTCTGAACAGGGCGCCTACGAGCAGTACTTC. This translates into CASSSEQGAYEQYF.

In its sample, this clonotype was seen many times. V and J are TRBV10-3 and TRBJ1-1, with 8 bases matching TRBD1. Germline V CDR1 and CDR2: ENHRY, SYGVKD. The CDR3 is 14 residues long. V dropped 6 bases and J dropped 3; count of bases not matched to a gene: 6. In DNA, the CDR3 is TGTGCCATCAGAGAACAGGGGGTGTACACTGAAGCTTTCTTT. Amino acids: CAIREQGVYTEAFF.